Listed below are T cell receptor beta chains from one sample, sequenced in a study of control samples from healthy donors and cancer patients. Measured with immunoSEQ multiplex PCR; TCRdb has only the in-frame clones, and not every one. The table has around 100,000 clones, about 90% seen once; the top ten hold roughly 13%. Sequencing was carried out using blood. The receptors here all came from a man aged 25-45 years in good health. The CDR3 runs from the conserved cysteine through the conserved F or W. D genes are given only for firm matches. Part of the rows lack a size; the others show once, few, many or a class for expanded clones.

d_gene	abundance	v_gene	j_gene	CDR3nt	CDR3aa
.	.	TRBV24-1	TRBJ1-2	TGTGCCACCAGTGAAGGCAGCTATGGCTACACCTTC	CATSEGSYGYTF
.	.	TRBV11-3	TRBJ2-7	TGTGCCAGCAGCTTCCGGTTATCCTACGAGCAGTACTTC	CASSFRLSYEQYF
TRBD2	few	TRBV7-9	TRBJ2-7	TGTGCCAGCAGCCAGAAGCGGGATCCCGAGCAGTACTTC	CASSQKRDPEQYF
.	once	TRBV5-1	TRBJ1-1	TGCGCCAGCAGCTTGGTTTCAGGCACTGAAGCTTTCTTT	CASSLVSGTEAFF
.	.	TRBV21-1	TRBJ2-7	TGTGCCAGCAGCGACAGGGCCTACGAGCAGTACTTC	CASSDRAYEQYF
.	once	TRBV4-1	TRBJ1-5	TGCGCCAGCAGCCAAACAAATGGACCCAATCAGCCCCAGCATTTT	CASSQTNGPNQPQHF
.	.	TRBV18	TRBJ2-7	TGTGCCAGCTCACCACCGGGAGCAGGAACCTACGAGCAGTACTTC	CASSPPGAGTYEQYF
TRBD1	.	TRBV19	TRBJ1-3	TGTGCCGTTGGGACAGGCTCTGGAAACACCATATATTTT	CAVGTGSGNTIYF
.	.	TRBV4-1	TRBJ1-2	TGCGCCAGCAGCCAAGATTCGGGGCTCTATGGCTACACCTTC	CASSQDSGLYGYTF
.	.	TRBV7-2	TRBJ2-7	TGTGCCAGCAGCTTAGGCGGCGGGCAGGCCTACGAGCAGTACTTC	CASSLGGGQAYEQYF
TRBD1	.	TRBV4-2	TRBJ2-7	TGTGCCAGCAGCCAGGGACAGGGTTACTACGAGCAGTACTTC	CASSQGQGYYEQYF
.	.	TRBV2	TRBJ1-2	TGTGCCAGCAGTGGACACAGGAGCGCGGCAACTGGCTACACCTTC	CASSGHRSAATGYTF
.	.	TRBV14	TRBJ2-1	TGTGCCAGCAGCCAAAACAATGAGCAGTTCTTC	CASSQNNEQFF
.	.	TRBV25-1	TRBJ1-4	TGTGCCAGCAGTGAATATAGGGGAGGGGTACCCGAAAAACTGTTTTTT	CASSEYRGGVPEKLFF
.	.	TRBV5-1	TRBJ1-2	TGCGCCAGCAGCTTGAACCGGAATAACTATGGCTACACCTTC	CASSLNRNNYGYTF
.	.	TRBV6-1	TRBJ2-2	TGTGCCAGCAGTGAAGCGCTCGGGCGATCCGGGGAGCTGTTTTTT	CASSEALGRSGELFF
TRBD2	.	TRBV7-2	TRBJ2-3	TGTGCCAGCAGCGGACTAGCGGGAGAAATTCGATATTTT	CASSGLAGEIRYF
.	.	TRBV6-5	TRBJ2-2	TGTGCCAGCAAACTCGACGGTATGGGGACCGGGGAGCTGTTTTTT	CASKLDGMGTGELFF
.	.	TRBV5-6	TRBJ2-7	TGTGCCAGCAGCTTGGAGGTTGCCTACGAGCAGTACTTC	CASSLEVAYEQYF
.	.	TRBV19	TRBJ2-7	TGTGCCAGTAGTACCGGAGGGACACCTTCCTACGAGCAGTACTTC	CASSTGGTPSYEQYF
.	.	TRBV30	TRBJ2-5	TGTGCCGGGATCACCGAGTACCAAGAGACCCAGTACTTC	CAGITEYQETQYF
.	.	TRBV27	TRBJ1-1	TGTGCCAGCAGTTTATCGAGGCAAGGCTACACTGAAGCTTTCTTT	CASSLSRQGYTEAFF
.	.	TRBV6-2/TRBV6-3	TRBJ1-5	TGTGCCAGCAGCCTCGGACCGAATCAGCCCCAGCATTTT	CASSLGPNQPQHF
TRBD1	once	TRBV7-9	TRBJ1-1	TGTGCCAGCAGCTTTTCGCCGGGACAGGGGGCCACGAACACTGAAGCTTTCTTT	CASSFSPGQGATNTEAFF
.	.	TRBV5-1	TRBJ2-7	TGCGCCAGCAGCTTGGTGGGATTCTACGAGCAGTACTTC	CASSLVGFYEQYF
.	.	TRBV15	TRBJ2-3	TGTGCCACCAGCAGAGTGTGGGGGGCGCGAGGCACAGATACGCAGTATTTT	CATSRVWGARGTDTQYF
TRBD1	few	TRBV2	TRBJ1-2	TGTGCCAGCAGTCGAACCGACCCGGGACAGGGCGGCTATGGCTACACCTTC	CASSRTDPGQGGYGYTF
.	.	TRBV10-2	TRBJ2-5	TGCGCCAGCAGGGCTACAGATATTGAAGAGACCCAGTACTTC	CASRATDIEETQYF
.	.	TRBV21-1	TRBJ1-1	TGTGCCAGCAGCAAAAAGGTTTGTCGTAGAGGAGAAGCTTTCTTT	CASSKKVCRRGEAFF
TRBD2	few	TRBV9	TRBJ2-1	TGTGCCAGCAGCGCCCCGGCGGGGGATGAGCAGTTCTTC	CASSAPAGDEQFF
.	.	TRBV30	TRBJ1-5	TGTGCCTGGAGTGAGGGGTATAGCAATCAGCCCCAGCATTTT	CAWSEGYSNQPQHF
.	.	TRBV6-6	TRBJ1-1	TGTGCCAGCAGCACCAACATTAGGAACACTGAAGCTTTCTTT	CASSTNIRNTEAFF
.	once	TRBV5-1	TRBJ1-1	TGCGCCAGCAGCTTGTACGGGGGGACTGAAGCTTTCTTT	CASSLYGGTEAFF
.	.	TRBV25-1	TRBJ1-6	TGTGCCAGCAGTCCACAAGGAGGCTATAATTCACCCCTCCACTTT	CASSPQGGYNSPLHF
.	.	TRBV6-4	TRBJ2-2	TGTGCCAGCAGTGAGGGGAGATATCCAGAGGGGGAGCTGTTTTTT	CASSEGRYPEGELFF
.	once	TRBV2	TRBJ2-1	TGTGCCAGCAGTCTGGAGGAGCCACACAACTACAATGAGCAGTTCTTC	CASSLEEPHNYNEQFF
TRBD1	.	TRBV4-3	TRBJ2-3	TGCGCCAGCAGCCAAGGGCAGGGGGCAGGAGGAGATACGCAGTATTTT	CASSQGQGAGGDTQYF
.	.	TRBV18	TRBJ1-6	TGTGCCAGCTCACCAGGGGCAGGCGGGGATAATTCACCCCTCCACTTT	CASSPGAGGDNSPLHF
.	.	TRBV19	TRBJ1-4	TGTGCCAGTAGTATAGCCGAGGATGAAAAACTGTTTTTT	CASSIAEDEKLFF
.	.	TRBV7-7	TRBJ1-5	TGTGCCAGCAGCTTATTAGTAGGGGGCAATCAGCCCCAGCATTTT	CASSLLVGGNQPQHF
TRBD1	.	TRBV27	TRBJ2-1	TGTGCCAGCAGTTTGCGACAGGGGTTAGGGCAGTTCTTC	CASSLRQGLGQFF
.	.	TRBV18	TRBJ1-1	TGTGCCAGCTCACCAGGCAACAGGAACACTGAAGCTTTCTTT	CASSPGNRNTEAFF